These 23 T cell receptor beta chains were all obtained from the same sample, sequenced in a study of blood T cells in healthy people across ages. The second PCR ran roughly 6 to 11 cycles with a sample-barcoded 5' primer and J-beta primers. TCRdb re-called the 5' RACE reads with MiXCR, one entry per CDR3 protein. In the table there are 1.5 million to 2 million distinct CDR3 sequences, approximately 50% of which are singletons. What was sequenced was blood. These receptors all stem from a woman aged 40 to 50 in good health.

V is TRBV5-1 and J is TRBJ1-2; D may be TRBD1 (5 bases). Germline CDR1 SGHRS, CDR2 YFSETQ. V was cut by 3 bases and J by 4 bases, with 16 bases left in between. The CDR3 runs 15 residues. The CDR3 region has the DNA TGCGCCAGCAGCTCCCTCATATCCCAGGGCTATGGCTACACCTTC. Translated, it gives CASSSLISQGYGYTF.

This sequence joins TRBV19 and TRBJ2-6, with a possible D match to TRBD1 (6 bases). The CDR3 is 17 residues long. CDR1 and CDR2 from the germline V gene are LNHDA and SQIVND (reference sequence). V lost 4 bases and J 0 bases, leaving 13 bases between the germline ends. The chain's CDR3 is CASSTLLRGSGANVLTF. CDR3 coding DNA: TGTGCCAGTAGTACCCTTCTCAGGGGCTCTGGGGCCAACGTCCTGACTTTC.

The CDR3 here is CSARRHTNYGYTF. CDR3 DNA: TGCAGTGCTAGAAGGCACACGAACTATGGCTACACCTTC. The chain carries TRBV20-1 and TRBJ1-2; D uncertain. Germline CDR1 is DFQATT and CDR2 is SNEGSKA (reference sequence). This CDR3 has 13 residues. The V gene lost 2 bases and the J gene lost 2 bases, with 9 bases spanning the gap.

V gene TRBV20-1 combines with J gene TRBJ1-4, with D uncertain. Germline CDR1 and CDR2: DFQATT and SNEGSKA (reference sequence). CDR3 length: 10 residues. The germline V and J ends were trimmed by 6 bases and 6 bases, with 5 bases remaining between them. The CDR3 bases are TGCAGTGCCCTCTATGAAAAACTGTTTTTT. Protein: CSALYEKLFF.

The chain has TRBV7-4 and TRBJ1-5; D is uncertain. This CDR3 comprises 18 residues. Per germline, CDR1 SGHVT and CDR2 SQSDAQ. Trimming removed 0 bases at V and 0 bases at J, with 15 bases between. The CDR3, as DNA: TGTGCCAGCAGCTTAGCAGGGTTCCGGACTTATAGCAATCAGCCCCAGCATTTT. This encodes CASSLAGFRTYSNQPQHF.

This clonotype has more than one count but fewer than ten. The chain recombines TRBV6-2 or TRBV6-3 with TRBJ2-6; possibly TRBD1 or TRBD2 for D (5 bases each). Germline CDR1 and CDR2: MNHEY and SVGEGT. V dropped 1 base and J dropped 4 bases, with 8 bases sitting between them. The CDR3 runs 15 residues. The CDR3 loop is CASSYYGGGANVLTF. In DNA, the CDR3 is TGTGCCAGCAGTTACTATGGGGGAGGGGCCAACGTCCTGACTTTC.

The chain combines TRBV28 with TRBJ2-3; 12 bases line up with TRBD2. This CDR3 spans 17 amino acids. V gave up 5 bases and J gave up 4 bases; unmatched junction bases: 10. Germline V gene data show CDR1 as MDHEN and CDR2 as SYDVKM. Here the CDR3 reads CASSPLAGGPVSDTQYF. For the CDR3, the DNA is TGTGCCAGCAGTCCTCTAGCGGGGGGGCCTGTGTCAGATACGCAGTATTTT.

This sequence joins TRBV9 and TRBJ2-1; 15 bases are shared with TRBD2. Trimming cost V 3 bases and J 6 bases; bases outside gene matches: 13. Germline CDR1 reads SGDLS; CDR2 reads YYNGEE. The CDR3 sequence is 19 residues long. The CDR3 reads CASSDGTSGGPARRNEQFF. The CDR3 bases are TGTGCCAGCAGCGATGGGACTAGCGGGGGGCCCGCCCGGCGCAATGAGCAGTTCTTC.

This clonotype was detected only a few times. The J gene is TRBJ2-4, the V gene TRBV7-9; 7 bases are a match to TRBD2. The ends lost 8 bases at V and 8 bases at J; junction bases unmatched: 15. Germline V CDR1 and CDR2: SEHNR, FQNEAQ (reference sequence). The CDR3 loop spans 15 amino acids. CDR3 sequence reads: CASSLSGSRGDIQYF. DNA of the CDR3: TGTGCCAGCTCCCTCAGCGGTTCCCGGGGGGACATTCAGTACTTC.

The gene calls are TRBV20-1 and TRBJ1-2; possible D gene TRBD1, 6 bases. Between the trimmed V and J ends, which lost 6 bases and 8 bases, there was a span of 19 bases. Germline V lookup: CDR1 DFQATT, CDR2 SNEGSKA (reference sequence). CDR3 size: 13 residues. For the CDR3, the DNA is TGCAGTGCGACGGGGGCGGAGAGCTACGGCTACACCTTC. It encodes CSATGAESYGYTF.

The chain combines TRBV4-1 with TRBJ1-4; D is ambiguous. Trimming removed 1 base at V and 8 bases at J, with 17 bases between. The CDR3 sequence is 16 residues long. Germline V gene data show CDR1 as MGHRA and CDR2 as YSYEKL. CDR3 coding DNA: TGCGCCAGCAGCCAAGGATCGGGGATCCAAAACGAAAAACTGTTTTTT. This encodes CASSQGSGIQNEKLFF.

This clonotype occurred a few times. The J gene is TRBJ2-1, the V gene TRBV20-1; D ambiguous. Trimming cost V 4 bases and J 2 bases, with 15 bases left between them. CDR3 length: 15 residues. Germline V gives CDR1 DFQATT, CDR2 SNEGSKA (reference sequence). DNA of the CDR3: TGCAGTGCTATCCCACCAGTGGTAACCTACAATGAGCAGTTCTTC. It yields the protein CSAIPPVVTYNEQFF.

CDR3 DNA: TGCAGTGCTAGAGGGCGGCAGTCCTACAATGAGCAGTTCTTC. It encodes CSARGRQSYNEQFF. The chain joins TRBV20-1 to TRBJ2-1, with no clear D. From germline, CDR1 is DFQATT and CDR2 SNEGSKA (reference sequence). This CDR3 is built from 14 residues. Trimming stripped 1 base from V and 1 base from J, with 8 bases between.

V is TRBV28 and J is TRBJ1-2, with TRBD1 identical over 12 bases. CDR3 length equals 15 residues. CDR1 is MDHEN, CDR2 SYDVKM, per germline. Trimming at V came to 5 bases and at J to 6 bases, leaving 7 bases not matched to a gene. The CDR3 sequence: CASSAGTGGVDGYTF. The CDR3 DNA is TGTGCCAGCAGTGCGGGGACAGGGGGCGTCGATGGCTACACCTTC.

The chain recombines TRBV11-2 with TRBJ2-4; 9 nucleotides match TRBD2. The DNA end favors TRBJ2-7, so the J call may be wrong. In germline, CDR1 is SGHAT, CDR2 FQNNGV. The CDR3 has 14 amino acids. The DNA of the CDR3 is TGTGCCAGCAGAACCGGGACTAGCCTCTACGAGCAGTACTTC. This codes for CASRTGTSLYEQYF.

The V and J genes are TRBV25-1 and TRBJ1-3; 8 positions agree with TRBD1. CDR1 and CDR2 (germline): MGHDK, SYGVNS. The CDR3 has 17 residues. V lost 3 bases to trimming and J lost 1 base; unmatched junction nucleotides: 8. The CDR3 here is CASSDRTGSFSGNTIYF. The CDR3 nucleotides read TGTGCCAGCAGTGACCGGACAGGGTCTTTTTCTGGAAACACCATATATTTT. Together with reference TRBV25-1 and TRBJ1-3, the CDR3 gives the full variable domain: EADIYQTPRYLVIGTGKKITLECSQTMGHDKMYWYQQDPGMELHLIHYSYGVNSTEKGDLSSESTVSRIRTEHFPLTLESARPSHTSQYLCASSDRTGSFSGNTIYFGEGSWLTVV.

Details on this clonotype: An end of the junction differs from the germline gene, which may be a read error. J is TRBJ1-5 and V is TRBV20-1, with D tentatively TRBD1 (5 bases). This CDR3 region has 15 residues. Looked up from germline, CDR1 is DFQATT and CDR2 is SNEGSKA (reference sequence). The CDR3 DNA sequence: TGCAGTGCTAGCGGTATCGCCAGGGCAAATCACCCCCAGCATTTT. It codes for CSASGIARANHPQHF.

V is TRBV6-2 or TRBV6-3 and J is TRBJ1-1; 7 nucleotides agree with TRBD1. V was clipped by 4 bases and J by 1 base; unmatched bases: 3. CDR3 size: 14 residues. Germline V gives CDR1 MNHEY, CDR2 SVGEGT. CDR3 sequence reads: CASSWDRANTEAFF. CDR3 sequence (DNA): TGTGCCAGCAGTTGGGACAGAGCGAACACTGAAGCTTTCTTT.

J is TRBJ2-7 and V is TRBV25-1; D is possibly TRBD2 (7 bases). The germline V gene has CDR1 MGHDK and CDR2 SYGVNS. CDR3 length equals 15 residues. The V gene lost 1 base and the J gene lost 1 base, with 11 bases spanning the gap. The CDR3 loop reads CASSELGGRSYEQYF. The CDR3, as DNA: TGTGCCAGCAGTGAATTGGGGGGGCGGTCCTACGAGCAGTACTTC.

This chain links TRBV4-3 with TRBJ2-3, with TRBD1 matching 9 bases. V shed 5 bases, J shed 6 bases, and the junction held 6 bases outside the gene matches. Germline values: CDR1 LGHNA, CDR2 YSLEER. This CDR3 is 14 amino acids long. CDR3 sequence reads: CASSITGGEDTQYF. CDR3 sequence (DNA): TGCGCCAGCAGCATAACAGGGGGCGAGGATACGCAGTATTTT.

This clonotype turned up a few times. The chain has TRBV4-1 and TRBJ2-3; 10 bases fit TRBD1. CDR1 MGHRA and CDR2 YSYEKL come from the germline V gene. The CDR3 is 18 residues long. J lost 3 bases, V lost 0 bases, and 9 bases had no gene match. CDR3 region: CASSQDGTGTGATDTQYF. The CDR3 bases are TGCGCCAGCAGCCAAGACGGCACCGGGACAGGGGCGACAGATACGCAGTATTTT.

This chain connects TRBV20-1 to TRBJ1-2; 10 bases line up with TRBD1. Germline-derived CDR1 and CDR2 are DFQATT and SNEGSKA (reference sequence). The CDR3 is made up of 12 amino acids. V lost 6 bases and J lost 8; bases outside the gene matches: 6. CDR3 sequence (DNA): TGCAGTGCCAGGGGACAGGGGAAGGGCTACACCTTC. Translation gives CSARGQGKGYTF.

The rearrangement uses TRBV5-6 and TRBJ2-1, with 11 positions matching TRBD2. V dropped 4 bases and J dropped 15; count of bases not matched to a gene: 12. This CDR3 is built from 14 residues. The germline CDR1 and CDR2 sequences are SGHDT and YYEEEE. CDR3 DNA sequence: TGTGCCAGCAGCGAGGGACTAGCGGACCCCAGGGGGTTCTTC. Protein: CASSEGLADPRGFF.